Below, 11 T cell receptor beta chains from the same sample are listed, as sequenced in a study of T cell repertoires in cytomegalovirus infection. MiXCR, applied by TCRdb to the reads, yields one record per CDR3 protein. The sample carries hundreds of thousands of distinct CDR3 sequences, 30% to 40% recorded once. Their specific antigens are unknown. This specimen was cultured PBMCs, taken from culture after CMV antigen stimulation. The receptors shown here come from a human donor in good health (CMV status not recorded). Some clones in this sample may be carry-over from other donors' samples.

This clonotype was detected a few times. The chain links TRBV28 to TRBJ2-7; TRBD2 matches 7 bases. The CDR3 contains 11 residues. The germline CDR1 and CDR2 sequences are MDHEN and SYDVKM. Germline trimming cut 8 bases from V and 4 bases from J; bases unmatched to any gene: 2. CDR3 sequence: CASWGGYEQYF. The CDR3 DNA reads TGTGCCAGCTGGGGGGGTTACGAGCAGTACTTC.

This clonotype was found once. V gene TRBV20-1 combines with J gene TRBJ2-1; either TRBD1 or TRBD2 may supply D (5 bases each). Germline V gene sequence: CDR1 DFQATT, CDR2 SNEGSKA (reference sequence). The CDR3 has 15 residues. Trimming pared 2 bases from V and 4 bases from J, leaving 15 bases between. The CDR3 here is CSARWDRIGYNEQFF. The CDR3 nucleotides are TGCAGTGCTAGATGGGACCGGATTGGATACAATGAGCAGTTCTTC.

The V call is TRBV19, the J call TRBJ2-7, with TRBD2 identical over 10 bases. The CDR3 consists of 14 residues. The germline V gene encodes CDR1 LNHDA and CDR2 SQIVND (reference sequence). Trimming at V came to 5 bases and at J to 4 bases, leaving 5 bases not matched to a gene. CDR3 amino acids: CASSESGREYEQYF. The DNA of the CDR3 is TGTGCCAGTAGTGAGAGCGGGAGGGAATACGAGCAGTACTTC.

The chain recombines TRBV4-1 with TRBJ2-6; D gene unclear. The V gene's germline CDR1 is MGHRA and CDR2 YSYEKL. Trimming shortened V by 5 bases and J by 0 bases, and 11 bases separated the two germline ends. This CDR3 contains 16 residues. The CDR3 region is CASSTPPASGANVLTF. CDR3 coding DNA: TGCGCCAGCAGCACTCCTCCGGCCTCTGGGGCCAACGTCCTGACTTTC.

This clonotype was counted between two and nine times. The chain links TRBV20-1 to TRBJ2-5, with D perhaps matching TRBD1 (5 bases). This CDR3 is built from 13 residues. V lost 4 bases to trimming and J lost 0 bases, with 9 bases between them. Germline-derived CDR1 and CDR2 are DFQATT and SNEGSKA (reference sequence). CDR3 amino acids: CSANRLYQETQYF. In DNA, the CDR3 is TGCAGTGCTAACAGGCTGTACCAAGAGACCCAGTACTTC.

This clonotype was observed a handful of times. CDR3 DNA: TGTGCCAGTAGCTGGGTGGCCGGGGAGCTGTTTTTT. Protein sequence: CASSWVAGELFF. This chain connects TRBV19 to TRBJ2-2; D is unclear. V was trimmed by 6 bases and J by 6 bases, leaving 8 bases between them. Looked up from germline, CDR1 is LNHDA and CDR2 is SQIVND (reference sequence). The CDR3 covers 12 residues.

This clonotype was recorded once. The chain carries TRBV4-2 and TRBJ2-5; TRBD2 matches at 7 bases. Germline V CDR1 and CDR2: LGHNA, YNFKEQ. With 3 bases clipped from V and 7 bases from J, the junction kept 5 bases outside the gene matches. There are 13 residues in the CDR3. The CDR3 loop reads CASSQGGEATQYF. The CDR3 DNA reads as TGTGCCAGCAGCCAGGGGGGGGAGGCGACCCAGTACTTC.

This clonotype was counted between two and nine times. This chain uses TRBV12-3 or TRBV12-4 with TRBJ1-1, with a tentative D call TRBD1 (5 bases). V was trimmed by 7 bases and J by 2 bases, leaving 11 bases between them. The CDR3 is 13 amino acids. CDR3 sequence reads: CASNLRTNTEAFF. The CDR3 bases are TGTGCCAGCAACTTAAGGACAAACACTGAAGCTTTCTTT.

There are many counts of this clonotype. The chain joins TRBV28 to TRBJ1-1; D unclear. Trimming pared 2 bases from V and 3 bases from J, leaving 13 bases between. This CDR3 contains 15 residues. CDR1 and CDR2 (germline): MDHEN, SYDVKM. The CDR3 protein is CASSLPEGTDTEAFF. The CDR3 bases are TGTGCCAGCAGTTTACCGGAAGGAACGGACACTGAAGCTTTCTTT.

This chain uses TRBV6-2 or TRBV6-3 with TRBJ2-7; 10 positions agree with TRBD1. CDR1 is MNHEY, CDR2 SVGEGT, per germline. Unmatched junction bases numbered 2, after V lost 0 bases and J lost 3 bases. The CDR3 runs to 15 residues. The CDR3, as DNA: TGTGCCAGCAGTTACTCCGACAGGGGGCTCTACGAGCAGTACTTC. Amino acids: CASSYSDRGLYEQYF.

This clonotype was counted a few times. V is TRBV7-6 and J is TRBJ2-7; D remains ambiguous. Trimming shortened V by 2 bases and J by 4 bases, and 9 bases separated the two germline ends. CDR1 is SGHVS, CDR2 FNYEAQ, per germline. The CDR3 totals 13 residues. In DNA, the CDR3 is TGTGCCAGCAGCTTATTCCCCCAATACGAGCAGTACTTC. Encoded protein: CASSLFPQYEQYF.